The entry that follows covers one T cell receptor beta chain sequence. This clonotype was counted a single time. The specificity of this receptor is unknown. One base away there is no much larger clone; base qualities are not given. One read gives only weak evidence. The TCR beta CDR3 regions were amplified from RNA transcripts. The first round of RT-PCR for the TCR CDR3 was performed with the HTBI primer set and the Qiagen OneStep RT-PCR kit. The libraries were constructed in a second round of multiplex PCR and then size-selected and purified. Sequencing of the libraries was done on an Illumina HiSeq2000 using paired-end 100 bp reads. Concerning the study's data processing: SOAPnuke was used to process the raw data, throwing out any read that contained adapters or uncalled bases, had a mean Phred below 15, or lacked an exact constant-primer or identifier match. High-quality paired reads were merged using COPE v1.2.5, and each unique nucleotide sequence was defined as a clonotype. MiTCR v1.1 was used to align the clonotypes against IMGT TRBV, TRBD and TRBJ reference segments. Analysis was restricted to V-J combinations with a frequency above 0.0001, which covered roughly 99% of repertoires. The TCS score was defined as the ratio of F50 (clonal expansion) to E x V (chaos), calculated using BLOSUM62-based TCRdist between CDR3 peptides within each V-J. Welch's t-statistics and random forest reduced approximately 520 V-J features to about 12, which were used in a naive Bayes classifier (R e1071). The Morisita-Horn index was used to measure how similar the thyroid and blood repertoires were. TCRdb trimmed public reads at Q25 via fastp, called clones via MiXCR and kept in-frame beta chains. Entries are consolidated by CDR3 protein sequence, retaining the most common genes and DNA. V and J calls and clone size were set by TCRdb, not the authors. The sample data list more than 100,000 distinct CDR3 sequences, and 45% to 50% of these were observed just once. The top ten clones comprise approximately 25% of the sample.

Stable Graves' hyperthyroidism was defined as no progression to ophthalmopathy during 18 months of follow-up. Hyperthyroidism patients were newly diagnosed, had a disease duration of under 2 months, and were aged 18 to 65 years. Patients with uncontrolled infections, other autoimmune diseases, pregnancy or lactation were excluded. Diagnoses were established on the basis of clinical symptoms, serum thyroxine and TRAb, thyroid ultrasound, and orbital computed tomography. PBMCs were isolated from 7.5 to 10 ml of fresh peripheral blood by Ficoll-Paque density gradient centrifugation. Total RNA was extracted with Trizol reagent, and quality was checked on an Agilent 2100 Bioanalyzer. The record originates from a study of T cells in Graves' hyperthyroidism and ophthalmopathy (dated by TCRdb to between 2019 and 2020). A note on the overall study: Peripheral blood was sampled at the time of initial diagnosis, prior to any treatment. To identify TCR V-J signatures that set the groups apart, the researchers used a discovery cohort of about a hundred patients, made up of 40 to 45 with Graves' ophthalmopathy and about 59 with stable Graves' hyperthyroidism. An independent validation cohort of 18 to 20 hyperthyroidism patients and 17 patients who later progressed to ophthalmopathy tested prospective prediction of ophthalmopathy. For training and testing, the 100 patients in the discovery cohort were randomly divided in a 7:3 ratio. In addition, the study compared T-cell repertoires in thyroid tissue and in blood from a handful of Graves' hyperthyroidism patients. Once sampling was done, hyperthyroidism patients were given methimazole at a starting dose of 30 mg daily, whereas ophthalmopathy patients were given high-dose intravenous methylprednisolone. The paper reports TCR Vbeta CDR3 sequencing of approximately 140 peripheral blood samples: 40 or so ophthalmopathy, under 80 hyperthyroidism and around 17 progressor patients.

Overall study results and their limits: Ophthalmopathy was separated from stable hyperthyroidism by a 13 V-J signature model, with approximately 85% sensitivity and approximately 81% specificity obtained in cross-validation and 80%/75% obtained in testing. Most expanded thyroid clonotypes (frequency above 0.001) were also found in blood, which suggests that blood repertoires may mirror thyroid immune responses. No statistical method was used to set the sample size in advance, and investigators knew the group allocation. During validation, the model predicted progression to ophthalmopathy a median of around 7 months ahead of onset, with around 71% sensitivity and about 75% specificity.

The sequence was obtained from a man aged 35 to 55 with Graves' hyperthyroidism. Sequencing was done on a sample of blood.

The DNA sequence is as follows: TGTGCCAGCAGCTTGGGCCAACACGACAGTCAGCCCCAGCATTTT. The translation is CASSLGQHDSQPQHF. The chain is assembled from TRBV7-9 and TRBJ1-5; a tentative D call is TRBD1 (5 bases match). Trimming costs V 3 bases and J 6 bases, and their ends lie 15 bases apart. Reading from cysteine to phenylalanine, the CDR3 counts 15 amino acids. CDR3 DNA only is kept here, 45 bases in frame from base 1. The CDR1 and CDR2 encoded by the germline V gene (reference sequence) are SEHNR and FQNEAQ.